The 29 T cell receptor beta chains reported below all come from one sample, sequenced in a study of T cells in Graves' hyperthyroidism and ophthalmopathy. RNA transcripts provided the source from which TCR beta CDR3 regions were amplified. During a first-round RT-PCR of the TCR CDR3, the HTBI primer set was used. One entry per CDR3 protein results from TCRdb running MiXCR on the multiplex PCR reads. The table has more than 600,000 distinct CDR3 sequences, less than 20% seen once. The sequencing input was blood. These receptors came from a man in his late teens or twenties with Graves' hyperthyroidism.

In its sample, this clonotype was seen a few times. The chain uses TRBV11-2 and TRBJ2-7; 8 bases agree with TRBD1. V lost 5 bases to trimming and J lost 2 bases; unmatched junction nucleotides: 8. The CDR3 loop spans 15 amino acids. Germline V gives CDR1 SGHAT, CDR2 FQNNGV. The CDR3 region has the DNA TGTGCCAGCAGCCCCGGACAGGGTTTTGCCTACGAGCAGTACTTC. Its protein is CASSPGQGFAYEQYF.

This clonotype was counted many times. The rearrangement uses TRBV9 and TRBJ1-5; D gene unclear. V shed 0 bases and J shed 3 bases, with 16 bases lying between them. The CDR3 spans 17 residues. CDR1 is SGDLS and CDR2 is YYNGEE in the germline V gene. CDR3 residues: CASSVVLYSWNNQPQHF. DNA of the CDR3: TGTGCCAGCAGCGTAGTCCTGTACAGCTGGAACAATCAGCCCCAGCATTTT.

In DNA form, the CDR3 reads TGTGCCACCACCCCAGGGATACAATTCACAGATACGCAGTATTTT. Protein: CATTPGIQFTDTQYF. V gene TRBV19 combines with J gene TRBJ2-3; tentatively, D is TRBD1 (5 bases). This CDR3 comprises 15 residues. With 10 bases removed from V and 2 bases from J, the gap between germline ends came to 19 bases. In germline, CDR1 is LNHDA, CDR2 SQIVND (reference sequence). Complete variable domain (other parts from reference TRBV19 and TRBJ2-3): DGGITQSPKYLFRKEGQNVTLSCEQNLNHDAMYWYRQDPGQGLRLIYYSQIVNDFQKGDIAEGYSVSREKKESFPLTVTSAQKNPTAFYLCATTPGIQFTDTQYFGPGTRLTVL.

The chain employs TRBV7-9 and TRBJ2-1, with TRBD1 matching 8 bases. Germline CDR1 is SEHNR and CDR2 is FQNEAQ (reference sequence). This CDR3 is 14 amino acids long. With V trimmed by 5 bases and J by 7 bases, 7 bases remained unmatched. The CDR3 region is CASSQDRGENEQFF. As DNA, the CDR3 is TGTGCCAGCAGCCAAGACAGGGGTGAGAATGAGCAGTTCTTC.

This clonotype was counted ten times or more. This chain links TRBV20-1 with TRBJ2-3; D uncertain. The CDR3 is 13 amino acids. V lost 2 bases and J lost 6, with 12 bases in between. CDR1 and CDR2 from the germline V gene are DFQATT and SNEGSKA (reference sequence). Here the CDR3 reads CSARRRATDTQYF. CDR3 nucleotide sequence: TGCAGTGCTAGACGGAGAGCAACGGATACGCAGTATTTT.

CDR3 DNA: TGTGCCTTAAATGAAGCTTTCTTT. Its protein product is CALNEAFF. The rearrangement links TRBV27 to TRBJ1-1; D ambiguous. Looked up from germline, CDR1 is MNHEY and CDR2 is SMNVEV (reference sequence). There are 8 residues in the CDR3. Trimming took off 11 bases at V and 7 bases at J, with 5 bases between the two ends.

This clonotype has at least ten counts. The chain links TRBV28 to TRBJ2-7; D is tentatively TRBD1 or TRBD2 (5 bases each). V lost 4 bases and J lost 3, with 16 bases in between. CDR1 is MDHEN and CDR2 is SYDVKM in the germline V gene. CDR3 length: 15 residues. The CDR3 DNA follows: TGTGCCAGCAGTTCTCCAAGGGGAGAGGGCTACGAGCAGTACTTC. This encodes CASSSPRGEGYEQYF.

In its sample, this clonotype was seen a few times. J is TRBJ1-5 and V is TRBV10-3; no clear D gene. This CDR3 has 15 amino acids. Germline V gene data show CDR1 as ENHRY and CDR2 as SYGVKD. V shed 0 bases and J shed 5 bases, with 11 bases lying between them. CDR3 region: CAISESLRIDQPQHF. The CDR3 DNA reads TGTGCCATCAGTGAGTCTCTCCGGATAGATCAGCCCCAGCATTTT.

This clonotype was seen more than once but under ten times. This sequence joins TRBV4-2 and TRBJ2-5; D is undetermined. Germline CDR1 and CDR2: LGHNA and YNFKEQ. Trimming took off 1 base at V and 12 bases at J, with 9 bases between the two ends. This CDR3 contains 11 residues. The CDR3 sequence: CASSQGQWKYF. The CDR3 nucleotides are TGTGCCAGCAGCCAAGGGCAGTGGAAGTACTTC.

The chain links TRBV7-9 to TRBJ2-5, with 9 bases fitting TRBD1. The CDR3 runs 16 residues. The ends lost 4 bases at V and 2 bases at J; junction bases unmatched: 8. Germline V gene data show CDR1 as SEHNR and CDR2 as FQNEAQ (reference sequence). CDR3 loop: CASSYRGPEGQETQYF. CDR3 bases: TGTGCCAGCAGCTACAGGGGGCCCGAAGGGCAAGAGACCCAGTACTTC.

This clonotype occurred many times. The rearrangement uses TRBV20-1 and TRBJ2-7; a possible D gene is TRBD1 (5 bases). Germline CDR1 is DFQATT and CDR2 is SNEGSKA (reference sequence). The V and J ends lost 3 bases and 3 bases respectively, with 12 bases between them. The CDR3 runs 13 residues. The CDR3 sequence: CSASMGPDYEQYF. Written as DNA, the CDR3 is TGCAGTGCTAGCATGGGGCCTGACTACGAGCAGTACTTC.

This clonotype was seen ten or more times. The genes are TRBV28 and TRBJ2-1, with 11 bases fitting TRBD2. With 4 bases clipped from V and 4 bases from J, the junction kept 3 bases outside the gene matches. The CDR3 is made up of 15 amino acids. CDR1 is MDHEN and CDR2 is SYDVKM in the germline V gene. The CDR3 is CASSWTSGLYNEQFF. The CDR3 nucleotides are TGTGCCAGCAGTTGGACTAGCGGGTTGTACAATGAGCAGTTCTTC.

Many counts were recorded for this clonotype. CDR3 region: CASSPDRGLASSYEQYF. CDR3 DNA: TGTGCCAGCAGCCCAGACCGGGGGCTGGCCTCCTCCTACGAGCAGTACTTC. This chain uses TRBV2 with TRBJ2-7, with D possibly being TRBD1 or TRBD2 (6 bases each). The CDR3 extends over 17 amino acids. Trimming removed 6 bases from V and 0 bases from J, with 21 bases in between. Germline CDR1 reads SNHLY; CDR2 reads FYNNEI.

The chain couples TRBV20-1 to TRBJ1-3; 8 positions match TRBD1. CDR1 and CDR2 (germline): DFQATT, SNEGSKA (reference sequence). The CDR3 runs to 14 residues. The ends lost 5 bases at V and 2 bases at J; junction bases unmatched: 5. CDR3 region: CSAVGTGPGNTIYF. In nucleotides, the CDR3 is TGCAGTGCTGTAGGGACAGGACCTGGAAACACCATATATTTT.

Comments on this clonotype: A much larger clonotype is one base distant, so this may be a read error. This sequence joins TRBV28 and TRBJ1-2; D gene uncertain. The V gene's germline CDR1 is MDHEN and CDR2 SYDVKM. The CDR3 length is 15 residues. Here the CDR3 DNA reads TGTGCCAGCAGTTTTAACCTTCTGCTTAACTATGGCTACATCTTC. Its protein is CASSFNLLLNYGYIF.

The chain is built from TRBV2 and TRBJ2-2; TRBD2 might be the D (5 bases). Germline CDR1 reads SNHLY; CDR2 reads FYNNEI. V lost 6 bases and J lost 4, with 15 bases in between. The CDR3 length is 15 residues. This chain's CDR3 is CASSLEGASTGELFF. Here the CDR3 DNA reads TGTGCCAGCAGCCTTGAGGGTGCATCCACCGGGGAGCTGTTTTTT.

This clonotype was detected ten times or more. The chain employs TRBV28 and TRBJ2-7; 8 bases match TRBD2. There are 15 residues in the CDR3. Trimming cost V 5 bases and J 0 bases; bases outside gene matches: 6. The germline CDR1 and CDR2 sequences are MDHEN and SYDVKM. The chain's CDR3 is CASSPASGFSYEQYF. As DNA, the CDR3 is TGTGCCAGCAGTCCCGCTAGCGGGTTCTCCTACGAGCAGTACTTC.

This chain's CDR3 is CASSLALQTGAEAFF. As DNA, the CDR3 is TGCGCCAGCAGCTTGGCCTTGCAGACAGGGGCTGAAGCTTTCTTT. The chain links TRBV5-1 to TRBJ1-1; 8 nucleotides align to TRBD1. The junction had 7 bases not matched to a gene; V was cut back by 0 bases and J by 6 bases. The CDR3 runs to 15 residues. Germline V gene sequence: CDR1 SGHRS, CDR2 YFSETQ.

V is TRBV5-5 and J is TRBJ2-7, with 9 nucleotides matching TRBD2. The CDR3 covers 15 residues. V lost 0 bases, J lost 3 bases, and 4 bases stayed unmatched. Germline CDR1 and CDR2: SGHKS and YYEKEE (reference sequence). CDR3 in DNA: TGTGCCAGCAGCTTGGTATCTAGCGGGGACTACGAGCAGTACTTC. This translates into CASSLVSSGDYEQYF.

In its sample, this clonotype was seen many times. The genes are TRBV28 and TRBJ2-7, with 7 bases that match TRBD2. The ends lost 2 bases at V and 3 bases at J; junction bases unmatched: 1. The V gene's germline CDR1 is MDHEN and CDR2 SYDVKM. CDR3 length equals 13 residues. The CDR3 protein is CASSLGEGYEQYF. CDR3 sequence (DNA): TGTGCCAGCAGTTTAGGGGAGGGCTACGAGCAGTACTTC.

This clonotype was recorded a few times. In DNA, the CDR3 is TGTGCCACACGACCTGGGGGGCCAGGCCCTAATGAAAAACTGTTTTTT. Translated, it gives CATRPGGPGPNEKLFF. The chain uses TRBV24-1 and TRBJ1-4; D may be TRBD1 (6 bases). V was clipped by 10 bases and J by 3 bases, with 20 bases between them. This CDR3 region has 16 residues. Per the germline V gene, CDR1 is KGHDR and CDR2 is SFDVKD.

This clonotype was detected many times. The rearrangement links TRBV9 to TRBJ2-5; possibly TRBD1 or TRBD2 for D (7 bases each). V lost 3 bases and J lost 1, with 13 bases in between. The CDR3 has 15 amino acids. Per the germline V gene, CDR1 is SGDLS and CDR2 is YYNGEE. CDR3 nucleotides: TGTGCCAGCAGCGCAGGGGGGACTATCCAAGAGACCCAGTACTTC. Its translation is CASSAGGTIQETQYF. The variable domain in full, with the rest retrieved from reference TRBV9 and TRBJ2-5, is DSGVTQTPKHLITATGQRVTLRCSPRSGDLSVYWYQQSLDQGLQFLIQYYNGEERAKGNILERFSAQQFPDLHSELNLSSLELGDSALYFCASSAGGTIQETQYFGPGTRLLVL.

This chain joins TRBV4-1 and TRBJ2-7; 9 bases agree with TRBD2. CDR1 and CDR2 from the germline V gene are MGHRA and YSYEKL. J gave up 2 bases and V 3 bases, and 5 bases lay outside the gene matches. This CDR3 is 15 amino acids long. The CDR3 spells CASSQLAGNTYEQYF. The CDR3, as DNA: TGCGCCAGCAGCCAGCTAGCGGGAAACACCTACGAGCAGTACTTC.

The V call is TRBV6-2 or TRBV6-3, the J call TRBJ1-2; D not resolved. The CDR3 is 13 amino acids. Germline values: CDR1 MNHEY, CDR2 SVGEGT. Trimming removed 7 bases from V and 8 bases from J, with 17 bases in between. The CDR3 loop reads CASTLWGETGYTF. The DNA of the CDR3 is TGTGCCAGCACTCTTTGGGGAGAAACAGGCTACACCTTC.

This clonotype was counted ten times or more. V is TRBV20-1 and J is TRBJ2-1, with a possible D match to TRBD2 (6 bases). This CDR3 contains 14 residues. CDR1 is DFQATT and CDR2 is SNEGSKA in the germline V gene (reference sequence). Trimming pared 5 bases from V and 3 bases from J, leaving 14 bases between. The CDR3 is CSAGLPSVYNEQFF. Written as DNA, the CDR3 is TGCAGTGCTGGATTACCTAGCGTCTACAATGAGCAGTTCTTC.

Many counts were recorded for this clonotype. The rearrangement links TRBV12-3 or TRBV12-4 to TRBJ1-1; D is undetermined. Trimming removed 2 bases from V and 0 bases from J, with 7 bases in between. The CDR3 length is 14 residues. CDR3 sequence (DNA): TGTGCCAGCAGTTTAACTATGATGAACACTGAAGCTTTCTTT. Translation gives CASSLTMMNTEAFF.

The CDR3 loop reads CAWSVGGPTYNEQFF. The CDR3 nucleotides are TGTGCCTGGAGTGTAGGCGGGCCTACTTACAATGAGCAGTTCTTC. V usage is TRBV30 and J usage is TRBJ2-1; D is perhaps TRBD2 (5 bases). Per germline, CDR1 GTSNPN and CDR2 SVGIG (reference sequence). This CDR3 contains 15 residues. V lost 0 bases, J lost 4 bases, and 13 bases lay in between.

This clonotype appeared a few times. The chain employs TRBV6-2 or TRBV6-3 and TRBJ2-2, with a weak D call TRBD2 (5 bases). Deletions cut 4 bases from V and 3 bases from J, with 24 bases between. The germline V gene encodes CDR1 MNHEY and CDR2 SVGEGT. The CDR3 extends over 19 amino acids. The CDR3 here is CASSFHNYPSPRDTGELFF. The CDR3 region has the DNA TGTGCCAGCAGTTTCCACAACTACCCATCTCCGAGGGACACCGGGGAGCTGTTTTTT.

This clonotype came up many times. This sequence joins TRBV19 and TRBJ2-7; 10 positions match TRBD2. Germline V gene sequence: CDR1 LNHDA, CDR2 SQIVND (reference sequence). CDR3 length equals 14 residues. The V segment lost 2 bases and the J segment 8 bases; nucleotides outside the gene matches: 6. CDR3 nucleotides: TGTGCCAGTAGTATACCAGCGGGAGGGTCCCAGCAGTACTTC. This encodes CASSIPAGGSQQYF.